One T cell receptor beta chain is described in this entry. Sequencing used immunoSEQ multiplex PCR; TCRdb keeps in-frame clones, though not all of them. The repertoire holds hundreds of thousands of clones, with around 79% as singletons. V lost 5 bases and J lost 0, with 9 bases in between. Germline V gene data show CDR1 as SGDLS and CDR2 as YYNGEE. The CDR3 covers 14 residues. This sample stems from a study of shared clonotypes between healthy human individuals. The sequence was obtained from a middle-aged woman in good health. Some clones in this sample may be carry-over from other donors' samples. The rearrangement links TRBV9 to TRBJ2-1, with D unclear. Sequencing input: PBMCs. In nucleotides, the CDR3 is TGTGCCAGCAGAAGGTTAAGCTCCTACAATGAGCAGTTCTTC. As protein: CASRRLSSYNEQFF.